The 24 T cell receptor beta chains below all came from one sample that was sequenced in a study of T cell responses to AZD1222 COVID-19 vaccine. Libraries were prepared by immunoSEQ multiplex PCR; TCRdb keeps only in-frame clonotypes and omits some of them. The sample has about 180,000 clones; roughly 89% are singletons. The sample was peripheral blood, taken on day 0 of AZD1222 vaccination. Receptors were obtained from an adult in good health.

The chain is built from TRBV27 and TRBJ2-1; 14 nucleotides align to TRBD2. This CDR3 has 16 residues. J lost 9 bases, V lost 5 bases, and 9 bases had no gene match. CDR1 MNHEY and CDR2 SMNVEV come from the germline V gene (reference sequence). CDR3 DNA: TGTGCCAGCAGTCAGCCGGGACTAGCGGGAGTGGGTGAGCAGTTCTTC. This encodes CASSQPGLAGVGEQFF.

This chain connects TRBV13 to TRBJ2-5; 11 positions agree with TRBD2. Germline values: CDR1 PRHDT, CDR2 FYEKMQ (reference sequence). The ends lost 0 bases at V and 4 bases at J; junction bases unmatched: 7. The length of the CDR3 is 17 residues. CDR3 sequence: CASSLGASGRLGETQYF. The DNA of the CDR3 is TGTGCCAGCAGCTTAGGGGCTAGCGGGAGGTTAGGAGAGACCCAGTACTTC.

This chain connects TRBV4-1 to TRBJ1-1; TRBD1 agrees at 8 bases. The CDR3 is 15 residues long. Germline V lookup: CDR1 MGHRA, CDR2 YSYEKL. The V and J ends lost 0 bases and 6 bases, in that order; junction bases with no gene match: 6. The CDR3, as DNA: TGCGCCAGCAGCCAAGAACAGGGGGTGAGGGCTGAAGCTTTCTTT. Its protein is CASSQEQGVRAEAFF.

The chain joins TRBV6-5 to TRBJ2-7, with 9 bases lining up with TRBD1. This CDR3 has 15 amino acids. Germline lookup yields CDR1 MNHEY and CDR2 SVGAGI. J gave up 3 bases and V 6 bases, and 9 bases lay outside the gene matches. The CDR3 sequence is CASSQGGTGHYEQYF. CDR3 DNA: TGTGCCAGCAGCCAAGGGGGGACAGGGCACTACGAGCAGTACTTC.

Worth noting for this clone: Other DNA sequences of this sample code for an identical CDR3. V and J are TRBV6-5 and TRBJ2-1; a weak D match, TRBD2 (5 bases). CDR3 length equals 13 residues. Germline CDR1 is MNHEY and CDR2 is SVGAGI. Deletions cut 2 bases from V and 7 bases from J, with 9 bases between. CDR3 nucleotides: TGTGCCAGCAGTTACAGTACGGGGAATGAGCAGTTCTTC. The encoded protein is CASSYSTGNEQFF.

The chain couples TRBV7-3 to TRBJ2-1; a possible D gene is TRBD2 (7 bases). Germline V gene lookup returns CDR1 SGHTA and CDR2 FQGTGA. The CDR3 is 18 residues long. Deletions cut 1 base from V and 9 bases from J, with 25 bases between. In DNA, the CDR3 is TGTGCCAGCAGCTTAAAAGGGGGGGCGCTAGCGGCCCCCCGTGAGCAGTTCTTC. This encodes CASSLKGGALAAPREQFF.

The chain carries TRBV7-9 and TRBJ2-1; no clear D gene. CDR3 length: 12 residues. Trimming took 4 bases from V and 8 from J, leaving 9 bases between them. Germline loops: CDR1 SEHNR, CDR2 FQNEAQ (reference sequence). The CDR3 loop is CASSSLLYEQFF. The DNA for the CDR3 is TGTGCCAGCAGCTCCTTACTTTATGAGCAGTTCTTC.

The count of this clone is one. The rearrangement links TRBV2 to TRBJ1-2, with 9 positions matching TRBD1. V lost 8 bases and J lost 8; bases outside the gene matches: 9. The CDR3 is made up of 13 amino acids. From germline, CDR1 is SNHLY and CDR2 FYNNEI. The CDR3 coding sequence is TGTGCCAGCGAAGAACAGGGGGCGGAAGGCTACACCTTC. As protein: CASEEQGAEGYTF. Variable domain in full (rest from reference TRBV2 and TRBJ1-2): EPEVTQTPSHQVTQMGQEVILRCVPISNHLYFYWYRQILGQKVEFLVSFYNNEISEKSEIFDDQFSVERPDGSNFTLKIRSTKLEDSAMYFCASEEQGAEGYTFGSGTRLTVV.

To note about this clone: Mismatch with germline at one junction end may stem from a read error. This sequence joins TRBV3-1 (or the pseudogene TRBV3-2) and TRBJ1-3, with 8 bases identical to TRBD1. The germline CDR1 and CDR2 sequences are LGHDT and YNNKEL (reference sequence). This CDR3 comprises 14 residues. CDR3 region: CASRPRDRTGVVDF. The DNA of the CDR3 is TGTGCCAGCAGGCCCCGGGACAGGACAGGCGTAGTGGATTTT.

This chain connects TRBV10-2 to TRBJ2-3; D might be TRBD1 or TRBD2, each matching 6 bases. Germline V gene data show CDR1 as WSHSY and CDR2 as SAAADI. The CDR3 has 16 residues. The V end was cut by 4 bases, the J end by 1 base, with 15 bases between. In DNA, the CDR3 is TGCGCCAGCAGTGGAGGAGGGGGTTTGGGCACAGATACGCAGTATTTT. Translation gives CASSGGGGLGTDTQYF.

The chain uses TRBV4-1 and TRBJ1-5, with D uncertain. V shed 1 base and J shed 0 bases, with 16 bases lying between them. The CDR3 has 18 amino acids. The germline CDR1 and CDR2 sequences are MGHRA and YSYEKL. This chain's CDR3 is CASSQGLRPENSNQPQHF. In DNA form, the CDR3 reads TGCGCCAGCAGCCAAGGTCTCAGGCCCGAGAATAGCAATCAGCCCCAGCATTTT.

CDR3 DNA: TGTGCCAGCAGCGTAGCGTTGGACAATCAGCCCCAGCATTTT. Encoded protein: CASSVALDNQPQHF. The rearrangement joins TRBV9 to TRBJ1-5; D is uncertain. The CDR3 sequence is 14 residues long. The V and J ends lost 0 bases and 3 bases respectively, with 7 bases between them. Per germline, CDR1 SGDLS and CDR2 YYNGEE.

This clone is classed as medium-sized. The chain is built from TRBV19 and TRBJ2-7; D possibly corresponds to TRBD2 (6 bases). V was shortened by 7 bases and J by 4 bases, with 20 bases between the two germline ends. This CDR3 spans 15 amino acids. Germline V gene data show CDR1 as LNHDA and CDR2 as SQIVND (reference sequence). The CDR3: CASTPGMGGFYEQYF. In DNA, the CDR3 is TGTGCCAGTACCCCAGGCATGGGGGGATTTTACGAGCAGTACTTC.

This chain uses TRBV12-3 or TRBV12-4 with TRBJ1-6; D remains unclear. Deletions cut 6 bases from V and 9 bases from J, with 12 bases between. CDR3 length: 13 residues. The CDR3 DNA reads TGTGCCAGCAGCCTAAAAAGGGTTTCACCCCTCCACTTT. It yields the protein CASSLKRVSPLHF.

The V call is TRBV7-2, the J call TRBJ2-2; no definite D call. Trimming cost V 4 bases and J 0 bases, with 6 bases left between them. The germline CDR1 and CDR2 sequences are SGHTA and FQGNSA. The CDR3 has 14 amino acids. This chain's CDR3 is CASSSRSNTGELFF. The CDR3 nucleotides are TGTGCCAGCAGCTCTCGCTCGAACACCGGGGAGCTGTTTTTT.

The chain is built from TRBV3-1 (or the pseudogene TRBV3-2) and TRBJ2-1, with D possibly matching TRBD2 (7 bases). Germline-derived CDR1 and CDR2 are LGHDT and YNNKEL (reference sequence). CDR3 size: 15 residues. Trimming left V 4 bases short and J 6 bases short, with 16 bases between. CDR3 bases: TGTGCCAGCAGCCTCAGGGGAGCGGGGTCCAATGAGCAGTTCTTC. It translates to CASSLRGAGSNEQFF.

The V and J genes are TRBV29-1 and TRBJ2-1; maybe TRBD2 (5 bases). The V gene's germline CDR1 is SQVTM and CDR2 ANQGSEA. V shed 2 bases and J shed 8 bases, with 13 bases lying between them. This CDR3 is built from 13 residues. This CDR3 is CSVEMLSGYEQFF. DNA of the CDR3: TGCAGCGTTGAAATGTTAAGCGGTTATGAGCAGTTCTTC.

This rearrangement joins TRBV28 to TRBJ2-3; TRBD1 agrees at 9 bases. The V segment lost 2 bases and the J segment 2 bases; nucleotides outside the gene matches: 5. The CDR3 extends over 16 amino acids. Germline V CDR1 and CDR2: MDHEN, SYDVKM. The DNA for the CDR3 is TGTGCCAGCAGTTTAGCCGGGACAGGGAACACAGATACGCAGTATTTT. Protein sequence: CASSLAGTGNTDTQYF.

This chain joins TRBV7-9 and TRBJ1-2; unclear D gene. Between the trimmed V and J ends, which lost 6 bases and 4 bases, there was a span of 18 bases. Germline V gives CDR1 SEHNR, CDR2 FQNEAQ (reference sequence). The CDR3 extends over 15 amino acids. The CDR3 here is CASSLTMGFSYGYTF. The CDR3 coding sequence is TGTGCCAGCAGTCTAACGATGGGGTTCTCCTATGGCTACACCTTC.

The rearrangement joins TRBV10-3 to TRBJ1-1; no clear D gene. Germline CDR1 and CDR2: ENHRY and SYGVKD. Trimming took 6 bases from V and 1 from J, leaving 3 bases between them. The CDR3 is made up of 11 amino acids. CDR3 in DNA: TGTGCCATCAGACAGAACACTGAAGCTTTCTTT. Translated: CAIRQNTEAFF.

The rearrangement links TRBV25-1 to TRBJ2-5, with D tentatively TRBD1 or TRBD2 (5 bases each). Germline values: CDR1 MGHDK, CDR2 SYGVNS. This CDR3 has 17 residues. The germline V and J ends were trimmed by 5 bases and 5 bases, with 24 bases remaining between them. CDR3 protein: CASSPRVGVPGFETQYF. The CDR3 DNA reads as TGTGCCAGCAGTCCCCGTGTGGGGGTGCCGGGGTTCGAGACCCAGTACTTC.

CDR3 nucleotides: TGTGCCAGCAGTGCGTTGGGGGTTGCGGAGTATGGCTACACCTTC. Amino acids: CASSALGVAEYGYTF. The gene calls are TRBV6-6 and TRBJ1-2; tentative D call: TRBD1 (5 bases). Per germline, CDR1 MNHNY and CDR2 SVGAGI (reference sequence). Trimming pared 5 bases from V and 5 bases from J, leaving 18 bases between. This CDR3 spans 15 amino acids.

The chain has TRBV7-6 and TRBJ1-2, with D perhaps TRBD1 (6 bases). The germline V and J ends were trimmed by 5 bases and 6 bases, with 16 bases remaining between them. Germline V gene sequence: CDR1 SGHVS, CDR2 FNYEAQ. This CDR3 region has 14 residues. The CDR3 coding sequence is TGTGCCAGCAGCCCAGCGACAGGATTTCATGGCTACACCTTC. Residues: CASSPATGFHGYTF.

This chain uses TRBV12-3 or TRBV12-4 with TRBJ1-1; D is unresolved. The CDR3 loop spans 12 amino acids. Between the trimmed V and J ends, which lost 5 bases and 5 bases, there was a span of 9 bases. The CDR3: CASSQRLTEAFF. The CDR3 bases are TGTGCCAGCAGTCAACGACTTACTGAAGCTTTCTTT.